The text below deals with one T cell receptor beta chain. Its cognate antigen has yet to be identified. No much larger clone exists at a distance of one base, and base qualities are not known. This record comes from a study of early stage breast cancer tumors (TCRdb year 2017). General notes on the study: Of the 15 to 20 invasive breast tumors, eleven to twelve were found to be estrogen receptor-positive, progesterone receptor-positive and HER2-negative. About 70% of the 12 ER+/PR+/HER2- tumors were invasive ductal carcinomas, while the other four were invasive lobular carcinomas. A total of about 2,800,000 templates, representing approximately 1,100,000 unique clonotypes, were detected across all samples. A read coverage of roughly 10-fold per sample was achieved on average.

On the study overall, not on this receptor specifically: Chain pairing and functional markers such as CD4, CD8 and FOXP3 were not captured by bulk genomic DNA sequencing of unsorted cells. Enriched TCRB sequences shared across patients were mostly commonly generated sequences, unlikely to play an important role in the tumor microenvironment. Roughly 2.5-fold higher T cell density and higher clonality were observed in tumors than in adjacent normal breast tissue. The small cohort size prevented analysis by tumor subtype. Repertoires from blood resembled normal breast more closely than tumor, and using blood as a reference for each tissue separated tumor from normal in most of the 16 patients.

The study profiled bulk TCR beta-chain repertoires in matched peripheral blood, tumor and adjacent normal breast tissue taken from fewer than 20 patients with early-stage breast cancer. Before surgery, about 5-10 mL of whole blood was collected into EDTA tubes and then processed within 2 hours. Ficoll-Paque centrifugation in SepMate-50 tubes was used to isolate peripheral blood mononuclear cells. PBMCs were cryopreserved in approximately 90% FBS with roughly 10% DMSO in aliquots of 2 to 4 million cells and stored in liquid nitrogen. Genomic DNA was extracted with the Qiagen AllPrep DNA/RNA Mini kit. Every sample was amplified as two independent genomic DNA replicates, using approximately 0.5 ug for blood and about 1.4 ug for tumor or normal breast. TCRB sequencing of genomic DNA was carried out with the ImmunoSeq Intro kit according to the manufacturer's instructions. For absolute quantification, the roughly 34-cycle multiplex PCR included proprietary primers along with spike-in control sequences. An 87-bp fragment spanning the CDR3 and flanking V and J genes was sequenced with single-end 150-bp reads. Seven samples, each with two replicates, were multiplexed per lane of an Illumina MiSeq using version 3.0 chemistry. The study's processing was this. Raw data were processed with the vendor's proprietary pipeline, and both replicates were merged into a single result per sample. A clonotype was defined as productive rearrangements that share the same V-gene family, CDR3 amino acid sequence and J-gene segment. Clonality was calculated as 1 minus the normalized Shannon entropy (Pielou evenness) of TCRB abundances. To estimate T cell density, the total number of templates was divided by the input cell count, which was inferred from how much DNA went in. Recon with default parameters was used to estimate total repertoire diversity and clonality. A clonotype counted as tumor-enriched if its abundance in tumor exceeded 0.1% and was at least 32-fold higher than its abundance in normal breast. The table was pulled from immuneACCESS by TCRdb, which kept in-frame rearrangements only. Such tables lose some clones; where checked, under half of the loss comes from unresolved V genes, and the rest has no known cause. The DNA gave D and trimming, while V, J and clone size come from that table. This sample holds about 58,000 clones; 70% to 80% were observed only once. Approximately 3.6% of the sample is held by the ten biggest clonotypes.

Clipping removes 3 bases from V and 0 bases from J, with 8 as the unmatched junction base count. For CDR1 and CDR2, the germline V gene lists SGDLS and YYNGEE. Including the terminal cysteine and phenylalanine, the CDR3 comprises 16 residues. Just the 48-base CDR3 DNA is kept, in frame starting at base 1. The receptor chain draws on TRBV9 and TRBJ1-1, with TRBD1 matching 7 junction bases. The source of this sequence is a person between 30 and 45 years old with breast cancer. Sequences were obtained from blood. The DNA is as follows: TGTGCCAGCAGCGCAGGGACAGTCCTTATGAACACTGAAGCTTTCTTT. The translation is CASSAGTVLMNTEAFF.